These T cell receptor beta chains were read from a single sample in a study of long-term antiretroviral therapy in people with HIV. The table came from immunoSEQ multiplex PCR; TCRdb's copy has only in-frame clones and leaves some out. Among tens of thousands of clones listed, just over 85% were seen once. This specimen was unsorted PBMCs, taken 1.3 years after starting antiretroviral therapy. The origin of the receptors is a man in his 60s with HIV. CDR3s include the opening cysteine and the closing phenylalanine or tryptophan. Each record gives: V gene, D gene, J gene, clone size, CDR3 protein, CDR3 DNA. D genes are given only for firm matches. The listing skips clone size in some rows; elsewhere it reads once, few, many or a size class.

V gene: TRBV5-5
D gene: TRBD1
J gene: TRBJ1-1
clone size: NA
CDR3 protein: CASSPGTVDAEAFF
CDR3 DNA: TGTGCCAGCAGCCCGGGGACAGTCGACGCTGAAGCTTTCTTT

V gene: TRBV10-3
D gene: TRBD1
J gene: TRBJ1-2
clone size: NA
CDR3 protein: CAISESTGSGYTF
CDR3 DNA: TGTGCCATCAGTGAGTCGACAGGGAGTGGCTACACCTTC

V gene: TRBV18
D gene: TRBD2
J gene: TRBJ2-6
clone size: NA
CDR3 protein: CASSPIGTSGTTGANVLTF
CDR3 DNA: TGTGCCAGCTCACCCATTGGGACTAGCGGGACCACTGGGGCCAACGTCCTGACTTTC

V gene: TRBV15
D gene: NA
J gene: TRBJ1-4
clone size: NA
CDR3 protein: CATSRDNGNEKLFF
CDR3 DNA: TGTGCCACCAGCAGAGATAACGGGAATGAAAAACTGTTTTTT

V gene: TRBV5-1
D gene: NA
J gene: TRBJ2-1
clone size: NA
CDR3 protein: CASSEIIDNEQFF
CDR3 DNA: TGCGCCAGCAGCGAGATTATTGACAATGAGCAGTTCTTC

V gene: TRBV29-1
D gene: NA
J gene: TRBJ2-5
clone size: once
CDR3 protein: CSVDRTEQETQYF
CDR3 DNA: TGCAGCGTTGATAGGACAGAGCAAGAGACCCAGTACTTC

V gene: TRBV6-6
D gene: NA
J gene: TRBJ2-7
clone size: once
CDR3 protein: CASRNGLYYEQYF
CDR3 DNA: TGTGCCAGCAGGAATGGGCTTTACTACGAGCAGTACTTC

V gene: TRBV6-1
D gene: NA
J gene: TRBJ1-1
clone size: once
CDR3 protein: CASSRDSIRAFF
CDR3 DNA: TGTGCCAGCAGTAGGGATTCAATTAGAGCTTTCTTT

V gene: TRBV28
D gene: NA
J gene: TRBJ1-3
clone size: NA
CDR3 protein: CASSLLAVGNTIYF
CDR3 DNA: TGTGCCAGCAGTCTGCTGGCGGTTGGAAACACCATATATTTT

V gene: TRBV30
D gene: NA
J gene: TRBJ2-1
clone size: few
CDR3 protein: CAWSTLVYNEQFF
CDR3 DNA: TGTGCCTGGAGTACGCTAGTCTACAATGAGCAGTTCTTC

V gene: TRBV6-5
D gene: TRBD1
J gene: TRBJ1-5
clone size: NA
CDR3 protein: CASSSVTGTRNQPQHF
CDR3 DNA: TGTGCCAGCAGTTCCGTGACAGGGACGCGCAATCAGCCCCAGCATTTT

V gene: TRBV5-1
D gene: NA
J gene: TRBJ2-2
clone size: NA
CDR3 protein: CASSFRHPNTGELFF
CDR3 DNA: TGCGCCAGCAGCTTCCGACACCCGAACACCGGGGAGCTGTTTTTT

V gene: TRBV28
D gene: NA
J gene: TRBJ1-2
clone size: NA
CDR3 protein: CASSLTAEYGYTF
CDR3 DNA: TGTGCCAGCAGTTTGACAGCCGAATATGGCTACACCTTC

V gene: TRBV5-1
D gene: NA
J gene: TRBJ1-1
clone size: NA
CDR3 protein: CASSPNTVRAGEAFF
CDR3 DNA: TGCGCCAGCAGTCCCAACACGGTACGGGCGGGGGAAGCTTTCTTT

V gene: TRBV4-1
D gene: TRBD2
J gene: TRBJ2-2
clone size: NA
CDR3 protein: CASSQSPLAGGGTGELFF
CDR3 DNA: TGCGCCAGCAGCCAATCACCACTAGCGGGAGGAGGCACCGGGGAGCTGTTTTTT

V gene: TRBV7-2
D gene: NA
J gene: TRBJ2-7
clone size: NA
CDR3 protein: CASSSFGEQYF
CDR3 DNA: TGTGCCAGCAGCTCCTTCGGCGAGCAGTACTTC

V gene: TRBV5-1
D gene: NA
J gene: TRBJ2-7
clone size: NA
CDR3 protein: CASSLVGGFSYEQYF
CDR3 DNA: TGCGCCAGCAGCTTGGTCGGGGGATTCTCCTACGAGCAGTACTTC

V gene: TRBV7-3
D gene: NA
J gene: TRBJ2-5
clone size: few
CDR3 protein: CASSLELGETQYF
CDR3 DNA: TGTGCCAGCAGCTTAGAGTTGGGGGAGACCCAGTACTTC

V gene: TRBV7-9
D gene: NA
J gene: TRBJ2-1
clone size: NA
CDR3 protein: CASSLVEGLGVYNEQFF
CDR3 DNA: TGTGCCAGCAGCTTAGTGGAGGGTTTAGGAGTATACAATGAGCAGTTCTTC

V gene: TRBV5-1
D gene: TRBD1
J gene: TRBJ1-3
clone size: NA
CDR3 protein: CASSLLTGGIFGNTIYF
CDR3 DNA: TGCGCCAGCAGCCTACTAACAGGGGGAATTTTTGGAAACACCATATATTTT

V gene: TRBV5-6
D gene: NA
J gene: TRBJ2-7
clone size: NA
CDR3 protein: CASSSVGNSYEQYF
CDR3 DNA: TGTGCCAGCAGCTCGGTCGGAAACTCCTACGAGCAGTACTTC

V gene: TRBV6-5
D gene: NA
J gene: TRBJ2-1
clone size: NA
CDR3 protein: CASSYSIRTAYNEQFF
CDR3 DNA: TGTGCCAGCAGTTACTCGATTCGGACAGCCTACAATGAGCAGTTCTTC

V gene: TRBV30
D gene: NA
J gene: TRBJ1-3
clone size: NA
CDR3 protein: CAWSDSRNTIYF
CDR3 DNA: TGTGCCTGGAGTGACTCTAGAAACACCATATATTTT

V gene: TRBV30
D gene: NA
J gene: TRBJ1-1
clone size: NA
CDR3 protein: CAWSTEQGWTEAFF
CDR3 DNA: TGTGCCTGGAGTACAGAACAGGGCTGGACTGAAGCTTTCTTT

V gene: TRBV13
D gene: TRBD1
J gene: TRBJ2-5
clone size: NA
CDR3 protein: CASSLVRQGFEETQYF
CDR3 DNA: TGTGCCAGCAGCTTAGTGAGACAGGGGTTTGAGGAGACCCAGTACTTC

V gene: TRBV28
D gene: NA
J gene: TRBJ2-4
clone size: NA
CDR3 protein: CASSQLRLAKNIQYF
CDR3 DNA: TGTGCCAGCAGCCAATTAAGGTTAGCCAAAAACATTCAGTACTTC

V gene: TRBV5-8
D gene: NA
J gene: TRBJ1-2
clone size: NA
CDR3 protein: CASSLSNYGYTF
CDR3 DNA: TGTGCCAGCAGCTTATCTAACTATGGCTACACCTTC

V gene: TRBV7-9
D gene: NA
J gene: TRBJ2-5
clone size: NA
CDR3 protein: CASSFLKARGETQYF
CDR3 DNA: TGTGCCAGCAGCTTCCTTAAGGCTCGGGGGGAGACCCAGTACTTC

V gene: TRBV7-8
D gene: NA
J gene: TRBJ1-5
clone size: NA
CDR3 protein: CASSLVGGGYQPQHF
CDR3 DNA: TGTGCCAGCAGCTTAGTCGGTGGGGGCTATCAGCCCCAGCATTTT

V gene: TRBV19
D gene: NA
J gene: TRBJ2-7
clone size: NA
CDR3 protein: CASSGGVSAYEQYF
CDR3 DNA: TGTGCCAGTAGTGGCGGAGTGTCAGCCTACGAGCAGTACTTC

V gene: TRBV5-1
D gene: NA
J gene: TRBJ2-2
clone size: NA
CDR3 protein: CASSLAGGDRYTGELFF
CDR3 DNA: TGCGCCAGCAGCTTGGCGGGCGGGGATCGGTACACCGGGGAGCTGTTTTTT

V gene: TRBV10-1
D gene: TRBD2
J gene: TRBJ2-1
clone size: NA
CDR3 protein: CASSIAGPYNEQFF
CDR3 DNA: TGCGCCAGCAGCATAGCGGGACCCTACAATGAGCAGTTCTTC

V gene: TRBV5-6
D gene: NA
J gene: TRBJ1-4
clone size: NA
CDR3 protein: CASRTRDLGEKLFF
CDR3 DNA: TGTGCCAGCAGGACCCGGGACCTAGGGGAAAAACTGTTTTTT

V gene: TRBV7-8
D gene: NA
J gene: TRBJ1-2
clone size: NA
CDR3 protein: CASSPIDSSYGYTF
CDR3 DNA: TGTGCCAGCAGTCCAATTGACAGCAGCTATGGCTACACCTTC

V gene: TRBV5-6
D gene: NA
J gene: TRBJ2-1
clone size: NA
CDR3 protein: CASSLGFESSYNEQFF
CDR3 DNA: TGTGCCAGCAGTCTGGGGTTCGAGAGCTCCTACAATGAGCAGTTCTTC

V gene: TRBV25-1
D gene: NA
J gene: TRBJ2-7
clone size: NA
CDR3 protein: CAGGTPYEQYF
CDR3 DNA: TGTGCCGGGGGGACACCTTACGAGCAGTACTTC

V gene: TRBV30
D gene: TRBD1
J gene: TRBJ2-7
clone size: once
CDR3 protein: CAWTRDSPSYEQYF
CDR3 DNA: TGTGCCTGGACACGGGACAGCCCCTCCTACGAGCAGTACTTC

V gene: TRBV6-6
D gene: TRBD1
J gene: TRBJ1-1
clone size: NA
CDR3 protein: CASRPTGGEAFF
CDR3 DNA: TGTGCCAGCAGACCGACAGGGGGTGAAGCTTTCTTT

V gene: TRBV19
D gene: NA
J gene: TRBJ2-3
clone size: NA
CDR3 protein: CASSIRALAVSTDTQYF
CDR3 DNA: TGTGCCAGTAGTATAAGAGCCTTAGCGGTGTCCACAGATACGCAGTATTTT

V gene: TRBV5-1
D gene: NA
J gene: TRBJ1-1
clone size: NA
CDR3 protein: CASSLGGNTEAFF
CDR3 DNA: TGCGCCAGCAGCTTGGGAGGGAACACTGAAGCTTTCTTT

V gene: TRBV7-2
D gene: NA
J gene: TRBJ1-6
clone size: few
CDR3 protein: CASSFEYYNSPLHF
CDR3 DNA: TGTGCCAGCAGCTTCGAGTACTATAATTCACCCCTCCACTTT

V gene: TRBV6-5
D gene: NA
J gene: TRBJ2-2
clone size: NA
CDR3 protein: CATNLWGGNTGELFF
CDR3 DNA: TGTGCCACCAATCTATGGGGCGGTAACACCGGGGAGCTGTTTTTT

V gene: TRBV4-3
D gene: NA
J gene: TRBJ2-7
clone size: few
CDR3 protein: CASSQHGFPYEQYF
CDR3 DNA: TGCGCCAGCAGCCAGCACGGGTTTCCCTACGAGCAGTACTTC

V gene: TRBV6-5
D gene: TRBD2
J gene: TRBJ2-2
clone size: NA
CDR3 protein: CASSRTSHPSGELFF
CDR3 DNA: TGTGCCAGCAGTAGGACTAGCCACCCTTCCGGGGAGCTGTTTTTT

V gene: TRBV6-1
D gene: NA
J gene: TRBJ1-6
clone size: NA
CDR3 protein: CASSEGHRYNSPLHF
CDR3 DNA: TGTGCCAGCAGTGAAGGGCATCGGTATAATTCACCCCTCCACTTT

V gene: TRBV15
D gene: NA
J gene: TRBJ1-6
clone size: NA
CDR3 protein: CATSRDYIYNSPLHF
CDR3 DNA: TGTGCCACCAGCAGAGATTACATCTATAATTCACCCCTCCACTTT

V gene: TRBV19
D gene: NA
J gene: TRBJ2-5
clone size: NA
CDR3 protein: CASSIGGRQETQYF
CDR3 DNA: TGTGCCAGTAGTATTGGAGGGCGCCAAGAGACCCAGTACTTC

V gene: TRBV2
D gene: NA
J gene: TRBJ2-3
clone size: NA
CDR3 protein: CARLNPRTSTDTQYF
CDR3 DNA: TGTGCCAGGCTCAATCCCAGGACTAGCACAGATACGCAGTATTTT

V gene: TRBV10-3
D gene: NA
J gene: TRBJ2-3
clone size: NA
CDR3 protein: CAIGGGQADTQYF
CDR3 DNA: TGTGCCATAGGTGGGGGGCAAGCAGATACGCAGTATTTT

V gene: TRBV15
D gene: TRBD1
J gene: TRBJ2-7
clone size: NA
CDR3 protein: CATSRGDRGYYEQYF
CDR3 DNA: TGTGCCACCAGCAGAGGGGACAGGGGTTACTACGAGCAGTACTTC

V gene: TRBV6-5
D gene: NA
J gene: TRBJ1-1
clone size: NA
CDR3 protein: CASSYLRNTEAFF
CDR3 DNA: TGTGCCAGCAGTTACCTGCGGAACACTGAAGCTTTCTTT

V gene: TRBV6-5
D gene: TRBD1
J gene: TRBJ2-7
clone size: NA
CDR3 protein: CASSVTGTALYEQYF
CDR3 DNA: TGTGCCAGCTCGGTAACCGGGACAGCTCTCTACGAGCAGTACTTC

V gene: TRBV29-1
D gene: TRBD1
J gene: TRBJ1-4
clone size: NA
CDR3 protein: CSVATGGNEKLFF
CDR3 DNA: TGCAGCGTTGCCACAGGGGGGAATGAAAAACTGTTTTTT